These T cell receptor beta chains were read from a single sample in a study of shared clonotypes between healthy human individuals. The method was immunoSEQ multiplex PCR; TCRdb's version includes in-frame clones alone and lacks a portion of them. The sample contains more than 2 million clones, around 95% of which appear only once. Sample: naive CD4+ T cells sorted from blood. The receptors were gathered from a man aged 18 to 29 in good health. The CDR3 runs from the conserved cysteine through the conserved F or W. The D gene is left open where the match is weak. Clone size is not always given. Where it is, it says once, few, many or a class for expanded clones.

>TRBJ1-1|TRBV6-5|-|-
CASSKTRNTEAFF
TGTGCCAGCAGCAAGACAAGGAACACTGAAGCTTTCTTT
>TRBJ2-3|TRBV10-1|-|-
CASRGDSTDTQYF
TGCGCCAGCAGGGGGGACAGCACAGATACGCAGTATTTT
>TRBJ2-4|TRBV30|-|-
CAWSLRQRLIAKNIQYF
TGTGCCTGGAGCCTACGTCAGCGGCTTATAGCCAAAAACATTCAGTACTTC
>TRBJ1-2|TRBV14|-|-
CASSPTGFYGYTF
TGTGCCAGCAGCCCCACCGGGTTCTATGGCTACACCTTC
>TRBJ2-5|TRBV5-4|-|TRBD2
CASSAPGEGEETQYF
TGTGCCAGCAGCGCACCCGGGGAGGGAGAAGAGACCCAGTACTTC
>TRBJ2-7|TRBV4-3|-|-
CASSQVSGFLYEQYF
TGCGCCAGCAGCCAAGTCTCGGGATTCCTCTACGAGCAGTACTTC
>TRBJ1-1|TRBV7-9|-|-
CASSPQVTEAFF
TGTGCCAGCAGCCCCCAAGTGACTGAAGCTTTCTTT
>TRBJ2-3|TRBV27|-|TRBD1
CASNAGTGITDTQYF
TGTGCCAGCAACGCCGGGACAGGGATCACAGATACGCAGTATTTT
>TRBJ1-2|TRBV18|-|-
CASSPQRSVSGFGYTF
TGTGCCAGCTCACCCCAGAGGTCGGTCTCGGGGTTTGGCTACACCTTC
>TRBJ1-4|TRBV27|-|-
CASRARTTNEKLFF
TGTGCCAGCAGGGCCCGAACAACTAATGAAAAACTGTTTTTT
>TRBJ1-5|TRBV9|-|-
CASSVSIDQPQHF
TGTGCCAGCAGCGTGTCTATCGATCAGCCCCAGCATTTT
>TRBJ1-4|TRBV7-8|-|TRBD1
CASSLNRGGREKLFF
TGTGCCAGCAGCTTAAACAGGGGCGGAAGGGAAAAACTGTTTTTT
>TRBJ1-3|TRBV6-5|-|-
CASSRTVSGNTIYF
TGTGCCAGCAGCAGGACAGTCTCTGGAAACACCATATATTTT
>TRBJ1-2|TRBV6-5|-|-
CASSSSGQKNYGYTF
TGTGCCAGCAGCTCGTCCGGACAGAAGAACTATGGCTACACCTTC
>TRBJ2-7|TRBV7-2|-|TRBD2
CASLERGVSYEQYF
TGTGCCAGCCTCGAGCGGGGGGTCTCCTACGAGCAGTACTTC
>TRBJ2-1|TRBV12-5|-|-
CASGLSAYGYNEQFF
TGTGCTAGTGGTTTGTCGGCCTATGGGTACAATGAGCAGTTCTTC
>TRBJ2-6|TRBV6-1|once|-
CASTLSPSGANVLTF
TGTGCCAGCACTCTAAGCCCCTCTGGGGCCAACGTCCTGACTTTC
>TRBJ2-5|TRBV19|once|TRBD2
CASSIWTSGGRETQYF
TGTGCCAGTAGTATTTGGACTAGCGGGGGTCGGGAGACCCAGTACTTC
>TRBJ2-5|TRBV6-5|once|TRBD1
CASSFHQGVEETQYF
TGTGCCAGCAGTTTCCACCAGGGGGTCGAGGAGACCCAGTACTTC
>TRBJ1-2|TRBV4-3|-|-
CASSQERDYGYTF
TGCGCCAGCAGCCAAGAGAGGGACTATGGCTACACCTTC
>TRBJ2-5|TRBV5-1|-|-
CASSLGAGYQETQYF
TGCGCCAGCAGCCTGGGGGCAGGGTACCAAGAGACCCAGTACTTC
>TRBJ1-2|TRBV19|-|-
CASSPVTGSNYGYTF
TGTGCCAGTAGTCCCGTTACAGGGTCTAACTATGGCTACACCTTC
>TRBJ2-1|TRBV18|-|-
CASSFQGVGNEQFF
TGTGCCAGCTCATTCCAGGGTGTCGGCAATGAGCAGTTCTTC